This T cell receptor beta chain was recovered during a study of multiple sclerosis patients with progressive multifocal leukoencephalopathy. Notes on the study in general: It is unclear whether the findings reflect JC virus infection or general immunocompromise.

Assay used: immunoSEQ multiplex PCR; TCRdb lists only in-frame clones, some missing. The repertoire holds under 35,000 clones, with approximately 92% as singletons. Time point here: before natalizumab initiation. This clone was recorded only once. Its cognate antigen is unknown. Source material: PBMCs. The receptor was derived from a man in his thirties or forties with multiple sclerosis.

The CDR3 DNA reads TGTGCCAGCAGTTACGCTGAGGGTTCTGGCTACACCTTC. Translated: CASSYAEGSGYTF. The rearrangement joins TRBV6-6 to TRBJ1-2, with D uncertain. V lost 2 bases, J lost 7 bases, and 11 bases lay in between. CDR3 length: 13 residues. The germline V gene has CDR1 MNHNY and CDR2 SVGAGI (reference sequence).